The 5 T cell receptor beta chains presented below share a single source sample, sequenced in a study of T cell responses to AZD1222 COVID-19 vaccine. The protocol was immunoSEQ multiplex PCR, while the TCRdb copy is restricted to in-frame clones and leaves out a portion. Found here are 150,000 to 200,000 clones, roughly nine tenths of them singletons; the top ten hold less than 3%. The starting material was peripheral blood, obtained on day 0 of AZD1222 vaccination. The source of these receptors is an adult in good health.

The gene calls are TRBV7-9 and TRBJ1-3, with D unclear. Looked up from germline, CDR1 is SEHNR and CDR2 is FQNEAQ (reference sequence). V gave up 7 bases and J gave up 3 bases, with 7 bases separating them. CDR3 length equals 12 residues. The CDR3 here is CASIGRGNTIYF. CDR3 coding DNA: TGTGCCAGCATTGGCCGTGGAAACACCATATATTTT.

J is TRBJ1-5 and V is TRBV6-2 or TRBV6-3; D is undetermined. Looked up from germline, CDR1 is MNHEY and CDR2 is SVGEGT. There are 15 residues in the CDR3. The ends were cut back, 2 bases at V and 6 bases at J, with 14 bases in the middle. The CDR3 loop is CASSYGTWEGQPQHF. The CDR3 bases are TGTGCCAGCAGTTACGGTACTTGGGAGGGTCAGCCCCAGCATTTT.

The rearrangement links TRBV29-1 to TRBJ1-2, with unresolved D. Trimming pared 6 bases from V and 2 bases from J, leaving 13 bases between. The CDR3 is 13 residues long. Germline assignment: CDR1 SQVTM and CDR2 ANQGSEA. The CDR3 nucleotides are TGCAGCGTCCGAATAAACAGCAACTATGGCTACACCTTC. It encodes CSVRINSNYGYTF. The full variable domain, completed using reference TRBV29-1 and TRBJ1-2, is SAVISQKPSRDICQRGTSLTIQCQVDSQVTMMFWYRQQPGQSLTLIATANQGSEATYESGFVIDKFPISRPNLTFSTLTVSNMSPEDSSIYLCSVRINSNYGYTFGSGTRLTVV.

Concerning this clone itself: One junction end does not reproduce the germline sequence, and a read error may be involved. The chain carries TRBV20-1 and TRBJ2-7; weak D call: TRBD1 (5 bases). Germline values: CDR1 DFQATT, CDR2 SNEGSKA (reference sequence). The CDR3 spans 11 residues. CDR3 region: CSAFTGPGLSF. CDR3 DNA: TGCAGTGCTTTCACAGGCCCCGGCCTGTCCTTC.

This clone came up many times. For the CDR3, the DNA is TGTGCCAGCATCGGGACACCCCAACCTGAAGCTTTCTTT. Its protein is CASIGTPQPEAFF. The chain couples TRBV7-9 to TRBJ1-1, with D perhaps matching TRBD1 (6 bases). Germline CDR1 and CDR2: SEHNR and FQNEAQ (reference sequence). V dropped 7 bases and J dropped 6 bases, with 15 bases sitting between them. This CDR3 has 13 amino acids.